This T cell receptor beta chain was profiled in a study of STAT5B mutations in CD4+ large granular lymphocyte leukemia. This clone was counted a few times. Antigen specificity is unknown. Looked up from germline, CDR1 is MNHEY and CDR2 is SVGAGI. The CDR3 contains 14 residues. With 5 bases clipped from V and 6 bases from J, the junction kept 4 bases outside the gene matches. Per the authors' pipeline: Lowest detectable productive clonotype frequency was 2.59 x 10-5. Some clones are missing from TCRdb's copy, which holds only in-frame ones; the method was immunoSEQ multiplex PCR. The V and J calls and clone size are taken from that table; D and trimming were inferred from the DNA. The table shows 40,000 to 55,000 clones, with around 82% occurring only once. The study, taken as a whole, reports: CD4-sorted patient repertoires seemed more clonal than healthy CD4+ repertoires. Top patient clones used TRBV06 genes more often: 8/27 versus 2/35 in controls.

Material: CD4+ T cells from blood buffy coats. V and J are TRBV6-5 and TRBJ1-6, with 7 nucleotides matching TRBD1. The TCR comes from a human donor in good health. The chain's CDR3 is CASSLQGPNSPLHF. For the CDR3, the DNA is TGTGCCAGCAGTCTACAGGGGCCTAATTCACCCCTCCACTTT.